This entry concerns a single T cell receptor beta chain. This clonotype was recorded at least ten times. Its antigen target is currently unknown. Per-base quality was not reported, and no clone a single base away is much larger than it. These data originate in a study of regulatory T cells in long-lasting Graves disease (dated by TCRdb to 2020 to 2022). A note on the overall study: Newly diagnosed Graves' disease patients had taken antithyroid drugs for less than 3 months. A total of roughly 35 samples were covered by TCR sequencing, comprising around 13 persistent and around 20 newly diagnosed Graves' disease patients. The study was registered as a clinical trial and conducted in China. Patients with persistent Graves' disease were compared with patients with newly diagnosed Graves' disease using TCR sequencing and RNA sequencing of peripheral blood. What the work shows at the level of the full study, not this receptor alone: Sequencing and analysis were restricted to the TCR beta chain. Compared with newly diagnosed patients, patients with persistent Graves' disease had lower TCR Shannon entropy and fewer highly expanded clones, which suggests clonal expansion. Patients with persistent disease shared more public clonotypes (over 2,500) than newly diagnosed patients did (about 1,000). The small sample size was acknowledged by the authors as a limitation that may reduce accuracy. The study examined only peripheral blood because the primary lesion, thyroid tissue, could not be accessed.

Library method: multiplex PCR. Sequencing was performed on an Illumina HiSeq 4000. To build TCR beta libraries, CDR3 regions were amplified by Arm-PCR using iRepertoire HTBI primers. Before sequencing, the PCR products went through gel purification. Regarding the original processing steps: Across samples, around 58 TRBV and roughly 13 TRBJ segments were identified and used for gene usage analysis of CDR3 amino acid clonotypes. COPE and FqMerger were used to merge the filtered high-quality paired reads into contigs. BLAST was used to align contigs to the IMGT TRBV, TRBD and TRBJ reference genes, and CDR3 was defined following IMGT. Clonotypes above 0.1% frequency were classified as highly expanded clones. Shannon entropy served as the measure of repertoire diversity, while the Gini coefficient captured V-J evenness. A clonotype found in more than one individual was treated as public. TCRdb ran its own pipeline on the public reads, namely fastp trimming at Q25 and MiXCR clone calling, and kept in-frame beta chains. Entries are consolidated by CDR3 protein sequence, retaining the most common genes and DNA. These V and J calls rely on TCRdb rather than the paper's analysis. This sample is represented by 500,000 or so distinct CDR3 sequences; approximately 15% of them were singletons. The leading ten clones occupy about a sixth of the sample.

What this sample's time point label stands for: newly diagnosed GD, antithyroid drugs for less than 3 months. For both TCR sequencing and RNA sequencing, RNA was extracted from PBMCs using TRIzol. Graves' disease was diagnosed according to American Thyroid Association guidelines. Patients were recruited from an endocrinology department in Xi'an, China. Each patient gave approximately 8.8 milliliters of peripheral blood, collected in an EDTA anticoagulant tube. Ficoll Paque Plus density gradient separation was used to isolate PBMCs, and no further T cell sorting was done. An Agilent 2100 Bioanalyzer and agarose gel were used to check RNA quality, and a NanoDrop 2000 was used to measure RNA concentration. The sample also formed part of further work on T cells in Graves' hyperthyroidism and ophthalmopathy. Per that second paper: Graves' hyperthyroidism was defined as stable when no progression to ophthalmopathy occurred over 18 months of follow-up. Hyperthyroidism patients were newly diagnosed, with disease duration under 2 months, and aged 18 to 65 years. Patients with uncontrolled infections, other autoimmune diseases, pregnancy or lactation were excluded. Clinical symptoms, serum thyroxine and TRAb, thyroid ultrasound, and orbital computed tomography formed the basis for the diagnoses. The TCR CDR3 was subjected to a first round of RT-PCR using the HTBI primer set and the Qiagen OneStep RT-PCR kit. Most expanded thyroid clonotypes (frequency above 0.001) were also found in blood, which suggests that blood repertoires may mirror thyroid immune responses. Ophthalmopathy was separated from stable hyperthyroidism by a 13 V-J signature model, with over 85% sensitivity and roughly 81% specificity obtained in cross-validation and 80%/75% obtained in testing. In validation, progression to ophthalmopathy was predicted by the model with 70.59% sensitivity and 72.22% specificity, a median of around 5.9 months before onset. TCR V-J signatures able to tell the groups apart were searched for in a discovery cohort of 90 to 100 patients, of whom fewer than 45 had Graves' ophthalmopathy and 57 had stable Graves' hyperthyroidism. An independent validation cohort of about 20 hyperthyroidism patients and more than 15 patients who later progressed to ophthalmopathy tested prospective prediction of ophthalmopathy. The 80 to 100 discovery patients were randomly divided into training and test sets at a 7:3 ratio. In about six Graves' hyperthyroidism patients, the study also compared T-cell repertoires from thyroid tissue with T-cell repertoires from blood. Once sampling was done, hyperthyroidism patients were given methimazole at a starting dose of 30 mg daily, whereas ophthalmopathy patients were given high-dose intravenous methylprednisolone. Libraries were constructed in a second round of multiplex PCR, after which size selection and purification were carried out. Paired-end sequencing of the libraries was performed with 100 bp reads on an Illumina HiSeq2000. SOAPnuke was used to process the raw data, throwing out any read that contained adapters or uncalled bases, had a mean Phred below 15, or lacked an exact constant-primer or identifier match. COPE v1.2.5 was used to merge the high-quality paired reads, and each unique nucleotide sequence was defined as a clonotype. Clonotypes were aligned to IMGT TRBV, TRBD and TRBJ reference segments using MiTCR v1.1. The analysis included only V-J combinations with a frequency above 0.0001, which together covered about 99% of the repertoires. The TCS score was defined as F50 (clonal expansion) divided by E x V (chaos), with BLOSUM62-based TCRdist calculated between CDR3 peptides within each V-J. Welch's t-statistics and random forest reduced 514 V-J features to 13, which were used in a naive Bayes classifier (R e1071). No statistical method was used to fix the sample size in advance, and group allocation was not hidden from the investigators. TCR Vbeta CDR3 sequencing of some 140 peripheral blood samples (roughly 43 ophthalmopathy, 75 to 85 hyperthyroidism and approximately 17 progressor patients) is reported in the paper.

The receptor was derived from a woman between 50 and 59 years old with Graves disease. Donor details come from another sample of the same person, matched by shared clones. The specimen was peripheral blood mononuclear cells (PBMCs), collected at new diagnosis, from a patient treated with antithyroid drugs.

The DNA sequence is as follows: TGTGCCAGCAGCTTGCCGACAGGGTACAATGAGCAGTTCTTC. Its protein reads: CASSLPTGYNEQFF. The rearrangement combines TRBV7-9 with TRBJ2-1, with TRBD1 matching 7 junction bases. For this chain, trimming is 3 bases at the V end and 4 bases at the J end, and the number of junction bases without a gene match is 3. Sequences SEHNR (CDR1) and FQNEAQ (CDR2) are obtained from the germline V gene (reference sequence). CDR3 length: 14 amino acids, cysteine to phenylalanine. The DNA shown is the 42-base CDR3, in frame from base 1. Extended through the reference TRBV7-9 and TRBJ2-1 proteins, this CDR3 yields the full variable domain: DTGVSQNPRHKITKRGQNVTFRCDPISEHNRLYWYRQTLGQGPEFLTYFQNEAQLEKSRLLSDRFSAERPKGSFSTLEIQRTEQGDSAMYLCASSLPTGYNEQFFGPGTRLTVL.